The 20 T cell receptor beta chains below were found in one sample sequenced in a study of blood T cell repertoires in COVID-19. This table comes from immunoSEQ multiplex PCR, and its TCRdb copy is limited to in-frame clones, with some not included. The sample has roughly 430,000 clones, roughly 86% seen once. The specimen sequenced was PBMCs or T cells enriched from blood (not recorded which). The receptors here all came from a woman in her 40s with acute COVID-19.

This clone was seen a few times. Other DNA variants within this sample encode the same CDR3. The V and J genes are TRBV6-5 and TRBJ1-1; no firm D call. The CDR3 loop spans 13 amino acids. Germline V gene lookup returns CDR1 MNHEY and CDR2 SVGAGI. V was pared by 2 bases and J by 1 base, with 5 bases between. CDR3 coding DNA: TGTGCCAGCAGTTACGGTAGGAACACTGAAGCTTTCTTT. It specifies CASSYGRNTEAFF.

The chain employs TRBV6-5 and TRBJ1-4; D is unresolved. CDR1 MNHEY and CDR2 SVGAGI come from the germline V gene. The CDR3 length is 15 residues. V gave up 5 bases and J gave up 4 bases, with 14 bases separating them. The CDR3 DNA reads TGTGCCAGCAGTCCCCGTGGCGGTCTTAATGAAAAACTGTTTTTT. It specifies CASSPRGGLNEKLFF.

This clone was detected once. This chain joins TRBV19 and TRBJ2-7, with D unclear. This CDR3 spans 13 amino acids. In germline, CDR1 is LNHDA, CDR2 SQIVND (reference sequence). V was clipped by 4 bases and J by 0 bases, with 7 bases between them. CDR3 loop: CASSSGISYEQYF. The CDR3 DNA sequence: TGTGCCAGTAGTAGCGGAATCTCCTACGAGCAGTACTTC.

CDR3 loop: CASSPPTGVGHEQYF. The CDR3 bases are TGTGCCAGCTCACCACCGACAGGGGTTGGCCACGAGCAGTACTTC. The chain recombines TRBV18 with TRBJ2-7; 8 bases match TRBD1. This CDR3 region has 15 residues. Germline CDR1 and CDR2: KGHSH and LQKENI. V lost 0 bases and J lost 5; bases outside the gene matches: 6.

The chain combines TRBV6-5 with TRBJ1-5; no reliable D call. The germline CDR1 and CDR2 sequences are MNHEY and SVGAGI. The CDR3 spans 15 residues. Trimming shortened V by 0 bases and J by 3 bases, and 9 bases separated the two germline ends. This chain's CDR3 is CASSYSRSLNQPQHF. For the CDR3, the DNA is TGTGCCAGCAGTTACTCGAGATCCCTCAATCAGCCCCAGCATTTT.

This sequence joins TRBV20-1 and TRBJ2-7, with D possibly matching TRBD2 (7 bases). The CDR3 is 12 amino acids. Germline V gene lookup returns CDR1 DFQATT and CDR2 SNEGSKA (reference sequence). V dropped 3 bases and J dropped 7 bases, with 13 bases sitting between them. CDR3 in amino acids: CSASEGGREQYF. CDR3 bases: TGCAGTGCTAGTGAGGGGGGGCGGGAGCAGTACTTC.

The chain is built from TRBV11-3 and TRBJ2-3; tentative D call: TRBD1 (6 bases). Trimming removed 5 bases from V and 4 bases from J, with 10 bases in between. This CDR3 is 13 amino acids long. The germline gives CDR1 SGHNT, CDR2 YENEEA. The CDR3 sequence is CASSGGGSDTQYF. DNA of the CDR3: TGTGCCAGCAGCGGGGGCGGGTCAGATACGCAGTATTTT. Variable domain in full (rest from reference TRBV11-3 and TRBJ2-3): EAGVVQSPRYKIIEKKQPVAFWCNPISGHNTLYWYLQNLGQGPELLIRYENEEAVDDSQLPKDRFSAERLKGVDSTLKIQPAELGDSAVYLCASSGGGSDTQYFGPGTRLTVL.

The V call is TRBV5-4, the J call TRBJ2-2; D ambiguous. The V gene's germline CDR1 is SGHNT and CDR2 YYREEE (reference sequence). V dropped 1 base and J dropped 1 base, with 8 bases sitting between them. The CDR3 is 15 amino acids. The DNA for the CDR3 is TGTGCCAGCAGCTTGAGCACCCAGAACACCGGGGAGCTGTTTTTT. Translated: CASSLSTQNTGELFF.

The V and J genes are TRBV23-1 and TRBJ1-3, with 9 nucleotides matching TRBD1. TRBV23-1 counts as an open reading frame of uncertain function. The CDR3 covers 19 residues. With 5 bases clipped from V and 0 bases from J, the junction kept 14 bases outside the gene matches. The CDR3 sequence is CASSSRDRAGKFSGNTIYF. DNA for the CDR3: TGCGCCAGCAGTTCAAGGGACAGGGCAGGAAAGTTCTCTGGAAACACCATATATTTT.

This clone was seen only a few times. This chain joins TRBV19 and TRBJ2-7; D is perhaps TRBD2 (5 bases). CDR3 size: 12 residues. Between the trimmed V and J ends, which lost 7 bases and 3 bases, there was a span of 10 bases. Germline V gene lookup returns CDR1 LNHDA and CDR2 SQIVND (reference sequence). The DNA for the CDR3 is TGTGCCAGTATCGGGGAGCGCTACGAGCAGTACTTC. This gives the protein CASIGERYEQYF.

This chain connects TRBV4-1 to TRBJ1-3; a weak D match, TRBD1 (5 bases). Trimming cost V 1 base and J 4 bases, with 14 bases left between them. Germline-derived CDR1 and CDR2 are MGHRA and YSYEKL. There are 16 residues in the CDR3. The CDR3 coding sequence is TGCGCCAGCAGCCAAGCTGTTGGGGCTGGGGGAAACACCATATATTTT. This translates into CASSQAVGAGGNTIYF.

CDR3 protein: CAWEKGGGRYNSPLHF. For the CDR3, the DNA is TGTGCCTGGGAAAAGGGCGGGGGCAGGTATAATTCACCCCTCCACTTT. The chain combines TRBV30 with TRBJ1-6; the D gene is possibly TRBD1 (6 bases). This CDR3 is built from 16 residues. The V end was cut by 5 bases, the J end by 4 bases, with 18 bases between. CDR1 is GTSNPN and CDR2 is SVGIG in the germline V gene (reference sequence). Filled out from reference TRBV30 and TRBJ1-6, the complete variable domain reads SQTIHQWPATLVQPVGSPLSLECTVEGTSNPNLYWYRQAAGRGLQLLFYSVGIGQISSEVPQNLSASRPQDRQFILSSKKLLLSDSGFYLCAWEKGGGRYNSPLHFGNGTRLTVT.

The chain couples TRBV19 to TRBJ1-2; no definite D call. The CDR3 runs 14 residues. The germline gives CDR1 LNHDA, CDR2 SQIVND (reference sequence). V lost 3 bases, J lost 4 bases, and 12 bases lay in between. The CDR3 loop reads CASSMLVSSYGYTF. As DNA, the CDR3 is TGTGCCAGTAGTATGCTAGTCAGCTCCTATGGCTACACCTTC.

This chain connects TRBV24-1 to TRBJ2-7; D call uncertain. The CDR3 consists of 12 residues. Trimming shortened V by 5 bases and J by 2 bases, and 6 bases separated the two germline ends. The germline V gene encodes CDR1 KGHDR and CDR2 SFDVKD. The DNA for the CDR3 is TGTGCCACCAGTGCCGACACCTACGAGCAGTACTTC. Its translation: CATSADTYEQYF.

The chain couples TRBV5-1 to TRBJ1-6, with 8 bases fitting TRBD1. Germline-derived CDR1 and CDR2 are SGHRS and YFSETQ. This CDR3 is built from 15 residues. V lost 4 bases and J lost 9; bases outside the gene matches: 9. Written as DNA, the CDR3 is TGCGCCAGCAGCCTGGACCAGGGGGCTAGTTCACCCCTCCACTTT. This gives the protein CASSLDQGASSPLHF.

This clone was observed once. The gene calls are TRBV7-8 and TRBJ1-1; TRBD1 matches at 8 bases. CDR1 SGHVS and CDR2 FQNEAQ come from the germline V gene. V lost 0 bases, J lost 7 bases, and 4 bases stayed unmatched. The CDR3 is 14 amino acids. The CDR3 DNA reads TGTGCCAGCAGCTTAGCGCTTGGGACAGGTGAAGCTTTCTTT. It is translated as CASSLALGTGEAFF.

CDR3 protein: CASSQADRGPSGYTF. DNA for the CDR3: TGCGCCAGCAGCCAAGCTGACAGGGGGCCTAGTGGCTACACCTTC. The V call is TRBV4-1, the J call TRBJ1-2, with 10 nucleotides matching TRBD1. Germline CDR1 and CDR2: MGHRA and YSYEKL. The CDR3 totals 15 residues. V lost 1 base, J lost 7 bases, and 6 bases stayed unmatched.

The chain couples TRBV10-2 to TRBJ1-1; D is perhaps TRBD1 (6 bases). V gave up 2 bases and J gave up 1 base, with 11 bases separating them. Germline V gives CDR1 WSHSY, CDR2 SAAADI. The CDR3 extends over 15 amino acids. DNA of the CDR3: TGCGCCAGCAGTGAGGGGGGCCGGGAGAACACTGAAGCTTTCTTT. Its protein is CASSEGGRENTEAFF.

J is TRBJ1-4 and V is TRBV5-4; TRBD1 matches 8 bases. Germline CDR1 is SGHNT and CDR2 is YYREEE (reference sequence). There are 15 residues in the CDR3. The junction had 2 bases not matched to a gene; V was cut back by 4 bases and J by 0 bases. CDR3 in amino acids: CASSVDRATNEKLFF. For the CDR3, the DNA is TGTGCCAGCAGCGTGGACAGGGCAACTAATGAAAAACTGTTTTTT.

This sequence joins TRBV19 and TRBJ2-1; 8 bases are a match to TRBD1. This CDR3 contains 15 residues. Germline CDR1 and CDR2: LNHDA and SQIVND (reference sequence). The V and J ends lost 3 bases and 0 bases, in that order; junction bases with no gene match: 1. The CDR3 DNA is TGTGCCAGTAGTATCGACAGGGGCTCCTACAATGAGCAGTTCTTC. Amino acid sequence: CASSIDRGSYNEQFF.